This T cell receptor (beta chain) was identified in a study of T cell changes during pregnancy in multiple sclerosis. Assay used: immunoSEQ multiplex PCR; TCRdb lists only in-frame clones, some missing. The profile shows tens of thousands of clones, around 85% of them singletons. Germline CDR1 is SGHRS and CDR2 is YFSETQ. V was cut by 4 bases and J by 4 bases, with 14 bases left in between. This CDR3 is 14 amino acids long. The source material was CD8+ T cells from peripheral blood mononuclear cells, sampled after pregnancy. The V call is TRBV5-1, the J call TRBJ2-5; possible D gene TRBD1, 8 bases. The sequence derives from a female donor with multiple sclerosis, enrolled in a pregnancy study. The CDR3 reads CASSRTGRGETQYF. CDR3 nucleotide sequence: TGCGCCAGCAGCCGGACAGGGAGGGGAGAGACCCAGTACTTC. The entire variable domain, with the rest obtained from reference TRBV5-1 and TRBJ2-5, is as follows: KAGVTQTPRYLIKTRGQQVTLSCSPISGHRSVSWYQQTPGQGLQFLFEYFSETQRNKGNFPGRFSGRQFSNSRSEMNVSTLELGDSALYLCASSRTGRGETQYFGPGTRLLVL.